Shown below are 26 T cell receptor beta chains from a single sample sequenced in a study of blood T cell repertoires in COVID-19. Assay used: immunoSEQ multiplex PCR; TCRdb lists only in-frame clones, some missing. The profile shows some 220,000 clones, just under 85% of them singletons. The material sequenced was peripheral blood. Every receptor here comes from a man in his forties or fifties with acute or convalescent COVID-19.

V and J are TRBV27 and TRBJ2-4; tentatively, D is TRBD1 (5 bases). Germline V CDR1 and CDR2: MNHEY, SMNVEV (reference sequence). The CDR3 extends over 15 amino acids. V dropped 5 bases and J dropped 1 base, with 12 bases sitting between them. This chain's CDR3 is CASSNIPGAKNIQYF. In DNA form, the CDR3 reads TGTGCCAGCAGTAATATACCAGGGGCCAAAAACATTCAGTACTTC.

The chain combines TRBV15 with TRBJ2-7; the match to TRBD1 covers 9 bases. There are 15 residues in the CDR3. The germline CDR1 and CDR2 sequences are LNHNV and YYDKDF (reference sequence). With 4 bases clipped from V and 2 bases from J, the junction kept 6 bases outside the gene matches. In DNA form, the CDR3 reads TGTGCCACCAGCATCGAGGACAGGGGAACCTACGAGCAGTACTTC. Translating it yields CATSIEDRGTYEQYF.

This sequence joins TRBV3-1 (or the pseudogene TRBV3-2) and TRBJ1-1, with D unclear. The CDR3 totals 16 residues. Germline V lookup: CDR1 LGHDT, CDR2 YNNKEL (reference sequence). Trimming stripped 6 bases from V and 3 bases from J, with 20 bases between. Written as DNA, the CDR3 is TGTGCCAGCAGTTCCCTTGATAGGGAGTTGTACACTGAAGCTTTCTTT. Translation: CASSSLDRELYTEAFF.

CDR3 in amino acids: CASSLSPSTEQYF. The CDR3 bases are TGTGCCAGCAGCCTCAGTCCTTCCACCGAGCAGTACTTC. The chain uses TRBV3-1 (or the pseudogene TRBV3-2) and TRBJ2-7, with D uncertain. V gave up 4 bases and J gave up 6 bases, with 13 bases separating them. CDR1 is LGHDT, CDR2 YNNKEL, per germline (reference sequence). CDR3 size: 13 residues.

V is TRBV24-1 and J is TRBJ2-5, with 7 bases fitting TRBD1. Germline CDR1 reads KGHDR; CDR2 reads SFDVKD. This CDR3 region has 16 residues. Losses at the gene ends were 4 bases for V and 5 bases for J; bases not matched to a gene: 12. The CDR3 sequence is CATSDSSTGVGETQYF. The CDR3 DNA follows: TGTGCCACCAGTGACTCATCTACAGGGGTTGGTGAGACCCAGTACTTC.

The genes are TRBV6-5 and TRBJ1-3; D perhaps matches TRBD1 (5 bases). The CDR3 spans 15 residues. Germline lookup yields CDR1 MNHEY and CDR2 SVGAGI. Trimming took 6 bases from V and 0 from J, leaving 12 bases between them. The CDR3 DNA reads as TGTGCCAGCAGCTCACAGGTGAACTCTGGAAACACCATATATTTT. This translates into CASSSQVNSGNTIYF.

In its sample, this clone was seen many times. V and J are TRBV2 and TRBJ2-1, with 10 bases aligning to TRBD2. The CDR3 is made up of 12 amino acids. The junction had 0 bases not matched to a gene; V was cut back by 3 bases and J by 10 bases. Per the germline V gene, CDR1 is SNHLY and CDR2 is FYNNEI. This chain's CDR3 is CASSDSGREQFF. DNA for the CDR3: TGTGCCAGCAGTGATAGCGGGAGGGAGCAGTTCTTC. Combining the CDR3 with reference TRBV2 and TRBJ2-1 gives the whole variable domain EPEVTQTPSHQVTQMGQEVILRCVPISNHLYFYWYRQILGQKVEFLVSFYNNEISEKSEIFDDQFSVERPDGSNFTLKIRSTKLEDSAMYFCASSDSGREQFFGPGTRLTVL.

The genes are TRBV3-1 (or the pseudogene TRBV3-2) and TRBJ2-5; D possibly corresponds to TRBD1 (5 bases). The CDR3 length is 15 residues. Germline CDR1 reads LGHDT; CDR2 reads YNNKEL (reference sequence). The V end lost 5 bases, the J end lost 6 bases, and 19 bases lay between the germline ends. CDR3: CASSARRTRTQTQYF. CDR3 bases: TGTGCCAGCAGCGCTAGACGGACACGAACGCAGACCCAGTACTTC.

The chain couples TRBV11-1 to TRBJ2-3; D perhaps matches TRBD2 (5 bases). CDR1 is SGHAT and CDR2 is FQDESV in the germline V gene (reference sequence). V gave up 5 bases and J gave up 6 bases, with 18 bases separating them. CDR3 size: 15 residues. CDR3 in DNA: TGTGCCAGCAGCCCCAGTCTAGCCGTCACGGATACGCAGTATTTT. Encoded protein: CASSPSLAVTDTQYF. The full variable domain, in which reference TRBV11-1 and TRBJ2-3 provide the parts outside the CDR3, is EAEVAQSPRYKITEKSQAVAFWCDPISGHATLYWYRQILGQGPELLVQFQDESVVDDSQLPKDRFSAERLKGVDSTLKIQPAELGDSAMYLCASSPSLAVTDTQYFGPGTRLTVL.

As concerns this clone: The identical CDR3 is also encoded by other nucleotide sequences in the sample. The CDR3 protein is CASSLRAYEQYF. Here the CDR3 DNA reads TGTGCCAGCAGCTTAAGAGCCTACGAGCAGTACTTC. The chain uses TRBV7-9 and TRBJ2-7; D ambiguous. V gave up 2 bases and J gave up 2 bases, with 4 bases separating them. The CDR3 is 12 amino acids. The V gene's germline CDR1 is SEHNR and CDR2 FQNEAQ (reference sequence).

The CDR3 loop is CASSEWGRSNQPQHF. For the CDR3, the DNA is TGTGCCAGCAGTGAATGGGGCAGGAGCAATCAGCCCCAGCATTTT. V usage is TRBV2 and J usage is TRBJ1-5; D may be TRBD1 (5 bases). Germline V gene sequence: CDR1 SNHLY, CDR2 FYNNEI. CDR3 size: 15 residues. V was clipped by 2 bases and J by 1 base, with 9 bases between them.

This chain links TRBV19 with TRBJ2-1; 10 bases align to TRBD2. CDR1 and CDR2 (germline): LNHDA, SQIVND (reference sequence). Trimming cost V 5 bases and J 8 bases; bases outside gene matches: 18. CDR3 size: 18 residues. This CDR3 reads CASSGHDWGSGRLDEQFF. The CDR3 DNA is TGTGCCAGTAGTGGCCATGATTGGGGTAGCGGGAGGCTCGATGAGCAGTTCTTC.

This clone has just a few counts. This rearrangement joins TRBV7-3 to TRBJ2-2, with D possibly TRBD1 on 6 matching bases. Germline CDR1 reads SGHTA; CDR2 reads FQGTGA. Trimming pared 5 bases from V and 4 bases from J, leaving 14 bases between. CDR3 length equals 15 residues. The CDR3 sequence is CASSPQGPSTGELFF. DNA of the CDR3: TGTGCCAGCAGCCCACAGGGCCCTAGCACCGGGGAGCTGTTTTTT.

The CDR3 region has the DNA TGTGCCAGCTCATCAGGACAGGATGGTGATCCCCAGCATTTT. Its translation: CASSSGQDGDPQHF. This chain links TRBV18 with TRBJ1-5; the match to TRBD1 covers 7 bases. CDR1 KGHSH and CDR2 LQKENI come from the germline V gene. V lost 5 bases to trimming and J lost 10 bases; unmatched junction nucleotides: 11. This CDR3 has 14 amino acids.

Concerning this clone: The junction and the germline gene differ at one end; a read error may be behind it. This chain connects TRBV7-7 to TRBJ2-5, with 7 bases aligning to TRBD1. There are 16 residues in the CDR3. CDR1 and CDR2 from the germline V gene are SSHAT and FNYEAQ (reference sequence). The CDR3 nucleotides read TGTGCTAGCAGCTTAGTTGGACAGGAGGACCTCGAGACCCAGTACTTC. This sequence encodes CASSLVGQEDLETQYF.

CDR3: CASSQGEVFSGANVLTF. The CDR3 DNA reads TGTGCCAGTTCCCAGGGGGAGGTCTTCTCTGGGGCCAACGTCCTGACTTTC. This sequence joins TRBV19 and TRBJ2-6; weak D call: TRBD1 (7 bases). This CDR3 region has 17 residues. Germline CDR1 reads LNHDA; CDR2 reads SQIVND (reference sequence). Trimming stripped 8 bases from V and 0 bases from J, with 17 bases between.

The CDR3, as DNA: TGTGCCAGCAGAACTAGCGTCTACGAGCAGTACTTC. Translation: CASRTSVYEQYF. The gene calls are TRBV2 and TRBJ2-7, with 7 bases matching TRBD2. With V trimmed by 6 bases and J by 3 bases, 2 bases remained unmatched. The CDR3 contains 12 residues. Germline V gives CDR1 SNHLY, CDR2 FYNNEI.

The rearrangement uses TRBV11-3 and TRBJ2-1; TRBD1 is a possible D gene (6 bases). Trimming pared 0 bases from V and 11 bases from J, leaving 8 bases between. From germline, CDR1 is SGHNT and CDR2 YENEEA. This CDR3 comprises 12 residues. The CDR3 coding sequence is TGTGCCAGCAGCTTAGAGGGACACCAGCAGTTCTTC. It codes for CASSLEGHQQFF.

This rearrangement joins TRBV10-3 to TRBJ2-5; 11 nucleotides match TRBD1. The V and J ends lost 4 bases and 2 bases, in that order; junction bases with no gene match: 0. Per the germline V gene, CDR1 is ENHRY and CDR2 is SYGVKD. This CDR3 region has 14 residues. This chain's CDR3 is CAISGDRGQETQYF. Here the CDR3 DNA reads TGTGCCATCAGTGGGGACAGGGGGCAAGAGACCCAGTACTTC.

The chain links TRBV4-1 to TRBJ2-7; the match to TRBD2 covers 10 bases. Per the germline V gene, CDR1 is MGHRA and CDR2 is YSYEKL. This CDR3 contains 17 residues. With V trimmed by 0 bases and J by 4 bases, 9 bases remained unmatched. The CDR3 here is CASSQDPSGSLWYEQYF. The CDR3 DNA sequence: TGCGCCAGCAGCCAAGATCCTAGCGGGAGTTTATGGTACGAGCAGTACTTC.

The V call is TRBV19, the J call TRBJ2-1; 10 nucleotides match TRBD2. J lost 9 bases, V lost 3 bases, and 8 bases had no gene match. The CDR3 is 15 residues long. Germline V CDR1 and CDR2: LNHDA, SQIVND (reference sequence). This chain's CDR3 is CASSIWLAGASEQFF. CDR3 sequence (DNA): TGTGCCAGTAGTATTTGGCTAGCGGGAGCTAGTGAGCAGTTCTTC. Supplemented by reference TRBV19 and TRBJ2-1, the full variable domain reads DGGITQSPKYLFRKEGQNVTLSCEQNLNHDAMYWYRQDPGQGLRLIYYSQIVNDFQKGDIAEGYSVSREKKESFPLTVTSAQKNPTAFYLCASSIWLAGASEQFFGPGTRLTVL.

A remark on this clone: The same CDR3 arises from other DNA sequences in this sample as well. The CDR3 is CASSQPRDRNTGELFF. CDR3 in DNA: TGTGCCAGCAGCCAACCCCGAGACAGGAACACCGGGGAGCTGTTTTTT. The chain couples TRBV14 to TRBJ2-2, with D maybe TRBD1 (5 bases). This CDR3 is 16 amino acids long. Germline V lookup: CDR1 SGHDN, CDR2 FVKESK. The germline V and J ends were trimmed by 2 bases and 1 base, with 11 bases remaining between them.

The V gene is TRBV28, the J gene TRBJ1-5; 7 bases line up with TRBD1. The CDR3 totals 13 residues. Trimming cost V 6 bases and J 2 bases; bases outside gene matches: 1. CDR1 MDHEN and CDR2 SYDVKM come from the germline V gene. In DNA form, the CDR3 reads TGTGCCAGCAGAGGACAGGGCAATCAGCCCCAGCATTTT. Translating it yields CASRGQGNQPQHF. Together with reference TRBV28 and TRBJ1-5, the CDR3 gives the full variable domain: DVKVTQSSRYLVKRTGEKVFLECVQDMDHENMFWYRQDPGLGLRLIYFSYDVKMKEKGDIPEGYSVSREKKERFSLILESASTNQTSMYLCASRGQGNQPQHFGDGTRLSIL.

The chain uses TRBV19 and TRBJ1-2, with 7 positions matching TRBD1. The CDR3 runs 13 residues. Per the germline V gene, CDR1 is LNHDA and CDR2 is SQIVND (reference sequence). V lost 10 bases, J lost 2 bases, and 7 bases stayed unmatched. CDR3 nucleotides: TGTGCCACCTCACAGGGGACCAACTATGGCTACACCTTC. It encodes CATSQGTNYGYTF.

V and J are TRBV7-9 and TRBJ2-5; 10 bases agree with TRBD2. The J segment lost 5 bases and the V segment lost 5 bases, leaving 5 bases of the junction unmatched. The germline CDR1 and CDR2 sequences are SEHNR and FQNEAQ (reference sequence). The CDR3 length is 14 residues. For the CDR3, the DNA is TGTGCCAGCAGCGGAGCGGGGGGGCGGGAGACCCAGTACTTC. It encodes CASSGAGGRETQYF.

The genes are TRBV5-1 and TRBJ2-5; TRBD2 aligns across 11 bases. J was trimmed by 2 bases and V by 2 bases; bases with no gene match: 5. CDR1 and CDR2 (germline): SGHRS, YFSETQ. CDR3 length equals 16 residues. CDR3 in amino acids: CASSFGLAGGQETQYF. The CDR3 DNA sequence: TGCGCCAGCAGCTTCGGGCTAGCGGGAGGACAAGAGACCCAGTACTTC.